The 29 T cell receptor beta chains below all came from one sample that was sequenced in a study of response to subunit inactivated influenza vaccine (dated by TCRdb to the late 2010s). The library was built by means of RT-PCR. The instrument was an Illumina HiSeq 2500. Using fastp at Q25 and MiXCR, TCRdb reprocessed the public reads and kept productive beta chains. CDR3 protein duplicates are merged, each entry listing the most common genes and DNA. Present in this sample are some 550,000 distinct CDR3 sequences, less than 25% of which were seen just once. The ten largest clones capture under 3.5% of the sample. These data also formed part of another study, on T cells expressing NK-cell markers. The second investigation adds: The TCR beta cDNA libraries were made using 5'RACE template switching, a step that added both a universal primer site and unique molecular identifiers.

Source: CD4+ T cells sorted from PBMCs, taken 11 to 12 days after vaccination. These receptors were collected from a middle-aged man who received an inactivated influenza vaccine. Donor details come from another sample of the same person, matched by shared clones.

The rearrangement joins TRBV7-9 to TRBJ2-4; D might be TRBD2 (5 bases). The V gene's germline CDR1 is SEHNR and CDR2 FQNEAQ (reference sequence). Trimming stripped 0 bases from V and 2 bases from J, with 11 bases between. The CDR3 is made up of 16 amino acids. The CDR3 loop is CASSLAQWETKNIQYF. The CDR3 DNA is TGTGCCAGCAGCTTAGCGCAGTGGGAGACCAAAAACATTCAGTACTTC.

This clonotype was observed many times. This CDR3 reads CASSSYTEAFF. In DNA, the CDR3 is TGTGCCAGCAGCTCATACACTGAAGCTTTCTTT. This sequence joins TRBV25-1 and TRBJ1-1; D gene ambiguous. Germline CDR1 and CDR2: MGHDK and SYGVNS. V lost 6 bases and J lost 3, with 5 bases in between. This CDR3 is 11 amino acids long. Full variable domain (remainder filled in from reference TRBV25-1 and TRBJ1-1): EADIYQTPRYLVIGTGKKITLECSQTMGHDKMYWYQQDPGMELHLIHYSYGVNSTEKGDLSSESTVSRIRTEHFPLTLESARPSHTSQYLCASSSYTEAFFGQGTRLTVV.

This clonotype was seen a handful of times. The CDR3 loop is CASSPQSVSNQPQHF. Written as DNA, the CDR3 is TGTGCCAGCTCACCACAATCGGTCAGCAATCAGCCCCAGCATTTT. This rearrangement joins TRBV18 to TRBJ1-5, with D unclear. Trimming removed 1 base at V and 1 base at J, with 8 bases between. Germline values: CDR1 KGHSH, CDR2 LQKENI. This CDR3 has 15 amino acids. Based on the CDR3 plus reference TRBV18 and TRBJ1-5, the full variable domain is NAGVMQNPRHLVRRRGQEARLRCSPMKGHSHVYWYRQLPEEGLKFMVYLQKENIIDESGMPKERFSAEFPKEGPSILRIQQVVRGDSAAYFCASSPQSVSNQPQHFGDGTRLSIL.

This clonotype was detected only a few times. The V call is TRBV11-3, the J call TRBJ2-2; 7 bases fit TRBD1. In germline, CDR1 is SGHNT, CDR2 YENEEA. The CDR3 contains 14 residues. V dropped 5 bases and J dropped 3; count of bases not matched to a gene: 3. DNA of the CDR3: TGTGCCAGCAGCCAGGGACAGCACACCGGGGAGCTGTTTTTT. Translating gives CASSQGQHTGELFF.

CDR3 sequence (DNA): TGTGCCAGCAGCTTAGATCCGGCAGATACGCAGTATTTT. Its protein product is CASSLDPADTQYF. The chain has TRBV7-2 and TRBJ2-3; D uncertain. The CDR3 extends over 13 amino acids. Germline-derived CDR1 and CDR2 are SGHTA and FQGNSA. Trimming pared 1 base from V and 4 bases from J, leaving 6 bases between.

This clonotype has only one observation. The chain has TRBV7-2 and TRBJ2-1; D may correspond to TRBD1 or TRBD2 (5 bases each). The CDR3 loop spans 13 amino acids. From germline, CDR1 is SGHTA and CDR2 FQGNSA. The ends were cut back, 5 bases at V and 12 bases at J, with 17 bases in the middle. In DNA, the CDR3 is TGTGCCAGCAGCCCGGGGCCTAAAAGGGGGCAGTTCTTC. Amino acid sequence: CASSPGPKRGQFF.

This clonotype was recorded many times. This chain uses TRBV4-1 with TRBJ1-2; no firm D call. This CDR3 is 14 amino acids long. CDR1 and CDR2 from the germline V gene are MGHRA and YSYEKL. V was pared by 0 bases and J by 2 bases, with 7 bases between. The CDR3 DNA reads TGCGCCAGCAGCCAAGAAGCCCAGAACTATGGCTACACCTTC. Translation: CASSQEAQNYGYTF.

This clonotype appeared a single time. The V gene is TRBV28, the J gene TRBJ2-7, with a tentative D call TRBD2 (5 bases). CDR1 MDHEN and CDR2 SYDVKM come from the germline V gene. V lost 2 bases and J 4 bases, leaving 15 bases between the germline ends. CDR3 length: 15 residues. The CDR3 coding sequence is TGTGCCAGCAGTTTACGTCCCGGGATCAAGTACGAGCAGTACTTC. This sequence encodes CASSLRPGIKYEQYF.

This clonotype was seen more than once but under ten times. The chain is built from TRBV5-1 and TRBJ2-1; D remains unclear. The CDR3 has 14 residues. Germline assignment: CDR1 SGHRS and CDR2 YFSETQ. V was cut by 3 bases and J by 3 bases, with 10 bases left in between. The CDR3 sequence is CASSYGPDYNEQFF. DNA for the CDR3: TGCGCCAGCAGCTATGGACCGGACTACAATGAGCAGTTCTTC.

The rearrangement joins TRBV3-1 to TRBJ2-3, with TRBD2 as a possible D gene (5 bases). Germline lookup yields CDR1 LGHDT and CDR2 YNNKEL (reference sequence). Trimming stripped 4 bases from V and 2 bases from J, with 13 bases between. The CDR3 spans 15 residues. The chain's CDR3 is CASSPSGLVTDTQYF. In DNA form, the CDR3 reads TGTGCCAGCAGCCCAAGCGGACTCGTCACAGATACGCAGTATTTT.

This clonotype was detected a few times. V usage is TRBV6-1 and J usage is TRBJ2-6; perhaps TRBD1 as D (6 bases). Germline assignment: CDR1 MNHNS and CDR2 SASEGT. V shed 5 bases and J shed 2 bases, with 13 bases lying between them. The CDR3 contains 16 residues. CDR3 nucleotides: TGTGCCAGCAGTCGAAACAGGGTAACTGGGGCCAACGTCCTGACTTTC. Residues: CASSRNRVTGANVLTF.

This clonotype was seen many times. The genes are TRBV5-1 and TRBJ1-3, with D possibly TRBD1 on 6 matching bases. The CDR3 sequence is 16 residues long. Trimming stripped 4 bases from V and 0 bases from J, with 14 bases between. CDR1 SGHRS and CDR2 YFSETQ come from the germline V gene. The CDR3 nucleotides read TGCGCCAGCAGCGAACGGGACACCACCTCTGGAAACACCATATATTTT. Residues: CASSERDTTSGNTIYF.

This clonotype has more than one count but fewer than ten. V is TRBV6-2 or TRBV6-3 and J is TRBJ2-2; D is undetermined. The CDR3 totals 13 residues. Germline V CDR1 and CDR2: MNHEY, SVGEGT. Trimming took off 3 bases at V and 5 bases at J, with 7 bases between the two ends. This CDR3 is CASSYLETGELFF. CDR3 coding DNA: TGTGCCAGCAGTTATCTGGAGACCGGGGAGCTGTTTTTT.

The rearrangement uses TRBV28 and TRBJ1-6, with TRBD1 identical over 7 bases. The junction had 4 bases not matched to a gene; V was cut back by 7 bases and J by 7 bases. The CDR3 consists of 13 residues. Germline loops: CDR1 MDHEN, CDR2 SYDVKM. The chain's CDR3 is CASTGQQNSPLHF. CDR3 DNA: TGTGCCAGCACGGGACAGCAGAATTCACCCCTCCACTTT.

This clonotype has ten or more counts. V is TRBV29-1 and J is TRBJ2-7, with a tentative D call TRBD1 (6 bases). V was trimmed by 8 bases and J by 6 bases, leaving 14 bases between them. CDR3 size: 11 residues. Per germline, CDR1 SQVTM and CDR2 ANQGSEA. DNA of the CDR3: TGCAGCTCCTGGACAGCCGGCGAGCAGTACTTC. It yields the protein CSSWTAGEQYF.

The V and J genes are TRBV12-3 or TRBV12-4 and TRBJ2-7; tentative D call: TRBD1 (5 bases). Trimming took off 6 bases at V and 4 bases at J, with 16 bases between the two ends. The CDR3 has 14 residues. For the CDR3, the DNA is TGTGCCAGCAGGCGGACATCGATGGTGTACGAGCAGTACTTC. Encoded protein: CASRRTSMVYEQYF.

This clonotype was recorded a few times. The chain recombines TRBV6-5 with TRBJ1-2, with D possibly TRBD1 on 6 matching bases. There are 14 residues in the CDR3. Trimming pared 6 bases from V and 4 bases from J, leaving 15 bases between. Germline V gene sequence: CDR1 MNHEY, CDR2 SVGAGI. The DNA for the CDR3 is TGTGCCAGCAGGTACAGGGACGGAATCTATGGCTACACCTTC. As protein: CASRYRDGIYGYTF.

This clonotype was recorded a few times. V gene TRBV29-1 combines with J gene TRBJ1-2; the D gene is possibly TRBD1 (5 bases). Germline V gene lookup returns CDR1 SQVTM and CDR2 ANQGSEA. The CDR3 is 14 amino acids. V lost 6 bases and J lost 4, with 18 bases in between. CDR3 coding DNA: TGCAGCGTCTTCGGGGGGGAGTTGGGCTATGGCTACACCTTC. Translated, it gives CSVFGGELGYGYTF.

This sequence joins TRBV4-1 and TRBJ2-5, with D tentatively TRBD2 (7 bases). CDR1 is MGHRA and CDR2 is YSYEKL in the germline V gene. Trimming pared 4 bases from V and 5 bases from J, leaving 17 bases between. The CDR3 spans 15 residues. The CDR3 sequence: CASSRKGGPGETQYF. DNA of the CDR3: TGCGCCAGCAGCCGCAAGGGGGGGCCGGGTGAGACCCAGTACTTC.

This clonotype was detected a few times. V usage is TRBV10-3 and J usage is TRBJ2-5; D is uncertain. The CDR3 contains 13 residues. The germline V gene has CDR1 ENHRY and CDR2 SYGVKD. The germline V and J ends were trimmed by 11 bases and 5 bases, with 18 bases remaining between them. The CDR3 is CAVTPAMGETQYF. CDR3 DNA sequence: TGTGCCGTGACCCCGGCAATGGGGGAGACCCAGTACTTC.

The J gene is TRBJ2-6, the V gene TRBV4-3, with D hard to call. The CDR3 covers 15 residues. CDR1 LGHNA and CDR2 YSLEER come from the germline V gene. V was shortened by 0 bases and J by 6 bases, with 9 bases between the two germline ends. Here the CDR3 reads CASSQDWRQANVLTF. CDR3 coding DNA: TGCGCCAGCAGCCAAGATTGGAGACAGGCCAACGTCCTGACTTTC.

This clonotype was counted a few times. This sequence joins TRBV7-6 and TRBJ1-1; D is undetermined. The CDR3 extends over 13 amino acids. V lost 5 bases and J 5 bases, leaving 12 bases between the germline ends. Germline assignment: CDR1 SGHVS and CDR2 FNYEAQ. The DNA for the CDR3 is TGTGCCAGCAGCCACGGCGAGAAGACTGAAGCTTTCTTT. Its translation: CASSHGEKTEAFF.

In DNA, the CDR3 is TGCAGTGCTAGAGACCCATGGACTAGCCGAAACAACAATGAGCAGTTCTTC. Residues: CSARDPWTSRNNNEQFF. The chain employs TRBV20-1 and TRBJ2-1; 8 bases map to TRBD2. CDR1 and CDR2 from the germline V gene are DFQATT and SNEGSKA (reference sequence). Trimming at V came to 0 bases and at J to 5 bases, leaving 12 bases not matched to a gene. The CDR3 has 17 amino acids.

The rearrangement links TRBV4-3 to TRBJ2-3; D is uncertain. Between the trimmed V and J ends, which lost 1 base and 1 base, there was a span of 9 bases. Germline V gives CDR1 LGHNA, CDR2 YSLEER. The CDR3 extends over 15 amino acids. CDR3 sequence reads: CASSQANSGTDTQYF. CDR3 sequence (DNA): TGCGCCAGCAGCCAAGCAAATTCTGGCACAGATACGCAGTATTTT.

The chain has TRBV19 and TRBJ2-7; D may match TRBD1 or TRBD2 (5 bases each). V shed 3 bases and J shed 0 bases, with 18 bases lying between them. CDR1 and CDR2 from the germline V gene are LNHDA and SQIVND (reference sequence). This CDR3 is built from 17 residues. The CDR3: CASSIGSGPSSSYEQYF. DNA of the CDR3: TGTGCCAGTAGTATCGGGTCGGGACCTTCGAGCTCCTACGAGCAGTACTTC.

V and J are TRBV7-8 and TRBJ2-7; 14 nucleotides align to TRBD2. The CDR3 is made up of 16 amino acids. Germline loops: CDR1 SGHVS, CDR2 FQNEAQ. V trimming: 5 bases; J trimming: 6 bases; junction bases outside the gene matches: 9. CDR3 nucleotides: TGTGCCAGCAGCCGTCGACTAGCGGGAGGGCCCCGCGAGCAGTACTTC. Protein: CASSRRLAGGPREQYF.

This clonotype was seen only a few times. The chain has TRBV12-3 or TRBV12-4 and TRBJ1-5; D is possibly TRBD1 (6 bases). V was clipped by 2 bases and J by 6 bases, with 11 bases between them. This CDR3 comprises 14 residues. CDR3 in DNA: TGTGCCAGCAGTTTAACGGGGGCGGGTCAGCCCCAGCATTTT. As protein: CASSLTGAGQPQHF.

This chain links TRBV6-1 with TRBJ2-5; 10 nucleotides match TRBD1. Germline loops: CDR1 MNHNS, CDR2 SASEGT. V was pared by 7 bases and J by 3 bases, with 8 bases of the junction left unmatched. CDR3 length: 15 amino acids. In DNA form, the CDR3 reads TGTGCCAGCAATAATTACGGGACAGGGGAAGAGACCCAGTACTTC. Protein product: CASNNYGTGEETQYF.

This clonotype was seen repeatedly, ten times or more. The chain uses TRBV4-1 and TRBJ2-3; D is possibly TRBD2 (5 bases). The CDR3 loop spans 15 amino acids. Deletions cut 0 bases from V and 11 bases from J, with 18 bases between. Germline lookup yields CDR1 MGHRA and CDR2 YSYEKL. The CDR3 bases are TGCGCCAGCAGCCAAGAGGCGACTACCCCAAGGGAGCAGTATTTT. Protein: CASSQEATTPREQYF.